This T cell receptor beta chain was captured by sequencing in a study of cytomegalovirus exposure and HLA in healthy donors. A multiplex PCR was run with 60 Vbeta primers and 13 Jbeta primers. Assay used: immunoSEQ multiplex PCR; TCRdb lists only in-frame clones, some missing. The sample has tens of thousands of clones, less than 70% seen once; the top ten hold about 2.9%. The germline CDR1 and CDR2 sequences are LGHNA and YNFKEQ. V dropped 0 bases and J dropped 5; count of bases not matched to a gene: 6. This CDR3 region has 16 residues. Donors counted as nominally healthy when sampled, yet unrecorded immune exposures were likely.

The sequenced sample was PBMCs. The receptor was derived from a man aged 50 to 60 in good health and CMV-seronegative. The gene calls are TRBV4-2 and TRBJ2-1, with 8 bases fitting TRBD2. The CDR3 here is CASSQDWGGGNNEQFF. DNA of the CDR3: TGTGCCAGCAGCCAAGATTGGGGCGGGGGGAACAATGAGCAGTTCTTC.